Below are 21 T cell receptor beta chains sequenced from a single sample in a study of shared clonotypes between healthy human individuals. TCRdb keeps only in-frame clones here, not all; method: immunoSEQ multiplex PCR. The table records around 2,000,000 clones, approximately 95% of them present only once. Material: naive CD4+ T cells sorted from blood. Regarding subset: CD45RA+ positively selected. The receptors were gathered from a man younger than 30 in good health.

About this clone itself: Other DNA variants within this sample encode the same CDR3. As DNA, the CDR3 is TGCGCCAGCAGCTTGGGTGGGGACTATGGCTACACCTTC. It is translated as CASSLGGDYGYTF. The chain is built from TRBV5-1 and TRBJ1-2; no definite D call. The CDR3 consists of 13 residues. CDR1 is SGHRS and CDR2 is YFSETQ in the germline V gene. Trimming cost V 0 bases and J 3 bases, with 6 bases left between them.

This chain joins TRBV7-2 and TRBJ2-7, with a possible D match to TRBD1 (5 bases). The V gene's germline CDR1 is SGHTA and CDR2 FQGNSA. CDR3 size: 15 residues. Trimming stripped 5 bases from V and 6 bases from J, with 20 bases between. The CDR3 region is CASSQGAEAAFEQYF. The CDR3 DNA sequence: TGTGCCAGCAGCCAAGGGGCCGAGGCAGCCTTCGAGCAGTACTTC. The variable domain in full, completed from reference TRBV7-2 and TRBJ2-7, reads GAGVSQSPSNKVTEKGKDVELRCDPISGHTALYWYRQSLGQGLEFLIYFQGNSAPDKSGLPSDRFSAERTGGSVSTLTIQRTQQEDSAVYLCASSQGAEAAFEQYFGPGTRLTVT.

V gene TRBV7-9 combines with J gene TRBJ2-3, with D possibly matching TRBD2 (6 bases). This CDR3 contains 17 residues. V was clipped by 3 bases and J by 0 bases, with 16 bases between them. Germline V gives CDR1 SEHNR, CDR2 FQNEAQ (reference sequence). The CDR3 loop is CASSFRPSGPSTDTQYF. In DNA form, the CDR3 reads TGTGCCAGCAGCTTTCGCCCCAGCGGGCCTAGCACAGATACGCAGTATTTT. The full variable domain, in which reference TRBV7-9 and TRBJ2-3 provide the parts outside the CDR3, is DTGVSQNPRHKITKRGQNVTFRCDPISEHNRLYWYRQTLGQGPEFLTYFQNEAQLEKSRLLSDRFSAERPKGSFSTLEIQRTEQGDSAMYLCASSFRPSGPSTDTQYFGPGTRLTVL.

The rearrangement uses TRBV27 and TRBJ2-1, with TRBD1 matching 10 bases. Germline V gives CDR1 MNHEY, CDR2 SMNVEV (reference sequence). V dropped 5 bases and J dropped 8; count of bases not matched to a gene: 9. The CDR3 is 15 residues long. Here the CDR3 DNA reads TGTGCCAGCAGTCGAGACAGGGGGCGCAGGGATGAGCAGTTCTTC. Encoded protein: CASSRDRGRRDEQFF.

The chain is built from TRBV18 and TRBJ2-5; TRBD2 aligns across 11 bases. V lost 1 base to trimming and J lost 1 base; unmatched junction nucleotides: 5. This CDR3 spans 17 amino acids. CDR1 is KGHSH and CDR2 is LQKENI in the germline V gene. The chain's CDR3 is CASSPLGLAELQETQYF. CDR3 nucleotides: TGTGCCAGCTCACCACTGGGACTAGCGGAACTCCAAGAGACCCAGTACTTC.

The chain links TRBV11-3 to TRBJ2-2; 8 bases match TRBD1. V was pared by 5 bases and J by 2 bases, with 4 bases of the junction left unmatched. The V gene's germline CDR1 is SGHNT and CDR2 YENEEA. CDR3 length: 15 residues. The CDR3 loop reads CASSLDRDNTGELFF. CDR3 bases: TGTGCCAGCAGCCTGGACAGGGATAACACCGGGGAGCTGTTTTTT.

The CDR3 loop is CASSLAANMNTEAFF. The CDR3 nucleotides read TGCGCCAGCAGCTTGGCGGCAAACATGAACACTGAAGCTTTCTTT. V usage is TRBV5-1 and J usage is TRBJ1-1; no definite D call. The ends were cut back, 0 bases at V and 0 bases at J, with 9 bases in the middle. CDR3 length: 15 amino acids. Per germline, CDR1 SGHRS and CDR2 YFSETQ.

The CDR3 reads CASSYSKGKTYEQYF. CDR3 sequence (DNA): TGTGCCAGCAGTTACTCGAAAGGAAAGACGTACGAGCAGTACTTC. This sequence joins TRBV6-5 and TRBJ2-7; D remains unclear. Trimming took off 0 bases at V and 4 bases at J, with 13 bases between the two ends. CDR3 length: 15 residues. The germline gives CDR1 MNHEY, CDR2 SVGAGI.

The V and J genes are TRBV23-1 and TRBJ2-5; tentative D call: TRBD2 (5 bases). TRBV23-1 is treated as an ORF (open reading frame) with a function not yet certain. V was clipped by 4 bases and J by 5 bases, with 11 bases between them. The CDR3 length is 13 residues. This CDR3 reads CASSRTTGETQYF. The CDR3 DNA sequence: TGCGCCAGCAGTCGCACGACGGGGGAGACCCAGTACTTC.

This rearrangement joins TRBV19 to TRBJ1-1; D unresolved. This CDR3 spans 14 amino acids. Germline V CDR1 and CDR2: LNHDA, SQIVND (reference sequence). Trimming removed 5 bases at V and 0 bases at J, with 10 bases between. Written as DNA, the CDR3 is TGTGCCAGTAGTCTCTCCAGCATGAACACTGAAGCTTTCTTT. Amino acids: CASSLSSMNTEAFF.

With respect to this clone: Other DNA sequences in the same sample also yield this CDR3. The chain joins TRBV9 to TRBJ2-1, with D possibly being TRBD2 (5 bases). This CDR3 contains 15 residues. V lost 0 bases and J 2 bases, leaving 9 bases between the germline ends. From germline, CDR1 is SGDLS and CDR2 YYNGEE. The CDR3 bases are TGTGCCAGCAGCGTAGGGCTAGCAGCCTACAATGAGCAGTTCTTC. It yields the protein CASSVGLAAYNEQFF. The entire variable domain, with the rest obtained from reference TRBV9 and TRBJ2-1, is as follows: DSGVTQTPKHLITATGQRVTLRCSPRSGDLSVYWYQQSLDQGLQFLIQYYNGEERAKGNILERFSAQQFPDLHSELNLSSLELGDSALYFCASSVGLAAYNEQFFGPGTRLTVL.

The V gene is TRBV15, the J gene TRBJ1-5; D unclear. The ends were cut back, 5 bases at V and 1 base at J, with 6 bases in the middle. CDR3 length: 13 amino acids. Germline-derived CDR1 and CDR2 are LNHNV and YYDKDF (reference sequence). CDR3 amino acids: CATSPDSNQPQHF. The CDR3 DNA follows: TGTGCCACCAGCCCCGACAGCAATCAGCCCCAGCATTTT.

This chain uses TRBV10-3 with TRBJ1-2; D possibly corresponds to TRBD1 (5 bases). The V and J ends lost 0 bases and 8 bases respectively, with 13 bases between them. This CDR3 region has 14 residues. The V gene's germline CDR1 is ENHRY and CDR2 SYGVKD. The DNA of the CDR3 is TGTGCCATCAGTGAGTCGACCCCCCGGGGGGGCTACACCTTC. This codes for CAISESTPRGGYTF.

CDR3 loop: CVAGVGYTF. CDR3 coding DNA: TGCGTAGCTGGGGTCGGCTACACCTTC. The chain links TRBV20-1 to TRBJ1-2; D not certain. The germline V gene has CDR1 DFQATT and CDR2 SNEGSKA (reference sequence). The CDR3 is 9 amino acids.

This clone occurred once. This chain links TRBV25-1 with TRBJ2-5, with 11 bases matching TRBD1. The CDR3 consists of 17 residues. The germline CDR1 and CDR2 sequences are MGHDK and SYGVNS. Trimming took 3 bases from V and 4 from J; bases not matched to a gene: 10. CDR3 protein: CASSDPQKGQGVETQYF. CDR3 bases: TGTGCCAGCAGTGACCCCCAAAAGGGACAGGGGGTAGAGACCCAGTACTTC.

The rearrangement joins TRBV6-6 to TRBJ1-6, with 9 nucleotides matching TRBD1. J gave up 9 bases and V 4 bases, and 7 bases lay outside the gene matches. The CDR3 loop spans 15 amino acids. Germline values: CDR1 MNHNY, CDR2 SVGAGI (reference sequence). The CDR3, as DNA: TGTGCCAGCAGTTTCACCGGGACAGGGCCTTCACCCCTCCACTTT. It encodes CASSFTGTGPSPLHF.

The rearrangement joins TRBV19 to TRBJ1-1; the D is unclear. CDR1 and CDR2 from the germline V gene are LNHDA and SQIVND (reference sequence). This CDR3 spans 13 amino acids. Trimming removed 5 bases at V and 5 bases at J, with 12 bases between. The CDR3 here is CASSLNQGTEAFF. CDR3 in DNA: TGTGCCAGTAGTCTTAATCAAGGAACTGAAGCTTTCTTT.

This clone has a single count. The genes are TRBV6-5 and TRBJ2-2; D perhaps matches TRBD1 (5 bases). The V gene lost 5 bases and the J gene lost 6 bases, with 16 bases spanning the gap. Germline assignment: CDR1 MNHEY and CDR2 SVGAGI. The CDR3 spans 15 residues. Here the CDR3 reads CASSPDSNLAGELFF. In DNA, the CDR3 is TGTGCCAGCAGTCCCGACAGCAACCTTGCCGGGGAGCTGTTTTTT.

This sequence joins TRBV5-1 and TRBJ1-3, with D perhaps TRBD1 (6 bases). Germline V CDR1 and CDR2: SGHRS, YFSETQ. V was pared by 2 bases and J by 2 bases, with 11 bases between. The length of the CDR3 is 15 residues. CDR3 nucleotide sequence: TGCGCCAGCAGCTTAGACAGGCTGCCTGGAAACACCATATATTTT. Translation: CASSLDRLPGNTIYF.

The chain employs TRBV7-8 and TRBJ1-5; 7 bases fit TRBD1. In germline, CDR1 is SGHVS, CDR2 FQNEAQ. The CDR3 is 13 amino acids. The junction had 4 bases not matched to a gene; V was cut back by 5 bases and J by 6 bases. CDR3 sequence (DNA): TGTGCCAGCAGCCCCTGGACAGGTCAGCCCCAGCATTTT. As protein: CASSPWTGQPQHF.

The DNA for the CDR3 is TGTGCCAGCAGCTTAAATGGGAGGATCGAAGAGACCCAGTACTTC. It codes for CASSLNGRIEETQYF. The rearrangement uses TRBV11-3 and TRBJ2-5; a weak D match, TRBD2 (6 bases). With 2 bases removed from V and 3 bases from J, the gap between germline ends came to 13 bases. CDR1 and CDR2 (germline): SGHNT, YENEEA. The CDR3 length is 15 residues. Full variable domain (missing parts from reference TRBV11-3 and TRBJ2-5): EAGVVQSPRYKIIEKKQPVAFWCNPISGHNTLYWYLQNLGQGPELLIRYENEEAVDDSQLPKDRFSAERLKGVDSTLKIQPAELGDSAVYLCASSLNGRIEETQYFGPGTRLLVL.